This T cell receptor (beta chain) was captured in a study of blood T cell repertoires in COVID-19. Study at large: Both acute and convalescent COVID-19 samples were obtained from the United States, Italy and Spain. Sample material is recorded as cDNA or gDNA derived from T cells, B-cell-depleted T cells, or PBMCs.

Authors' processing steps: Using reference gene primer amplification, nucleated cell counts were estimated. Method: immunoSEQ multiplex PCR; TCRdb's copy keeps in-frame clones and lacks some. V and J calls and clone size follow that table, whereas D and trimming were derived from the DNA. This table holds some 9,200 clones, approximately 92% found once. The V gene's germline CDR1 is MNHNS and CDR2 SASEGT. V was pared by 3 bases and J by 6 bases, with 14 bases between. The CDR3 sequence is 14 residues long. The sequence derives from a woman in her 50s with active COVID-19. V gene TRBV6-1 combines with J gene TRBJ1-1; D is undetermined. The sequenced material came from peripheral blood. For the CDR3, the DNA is TGTGCCAGCAGTGAGCGGAGTCTAATGGCTGAAGCTTTCTTT. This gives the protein CASSERSLMAEAFF.